The clone carrying this T cell receptor beta chain occurred many times. The sample originates from a study of tumor-infiltrating lymphocytes in primary liver carcinoma. The roughly 19-32 mg bulk tissue piece was not sorted before simultaneous RNA and DNA extraction. There were five separate regions sampled from each tumor. The J segment lost 10 bases and the V segment lost 4 bases, leaving 7 bases of the junction unmatched. CDR1 MNHNY and CDR2 SVGAGI come from the germline V gene (reference sequence). This CDR3 has 13 amino acids. From about 490 ng of total RNA, TCR beta-specific cDNA was reverse-transcribed using a constant-region primer. Slightly modified ARM-PCR with three nested multiplex PCR rounds yielded TCR beta libraries. TRBV1-TRBV30 forward primers paired with a C-beta reverse primer were used in the first two PCR rounds, which ran about 11 cycles each. One entry per CDR3 protein results from TCRdb running MiXCR on the multiplex PCR reads. The sample yields roughly 120,000 distinct CDR3 sequences, 64% seen once.

This receptor was obtained from a woman in her fifties or sixties with primary liver carcinoma and hepatitis B virus infection. The rearrangement links TRBV6-6 to TRBJ2-3; TRBD1 agrees at 8 bases. Sequencing was carried out using liver tumor tissue from sampling region 3. Indicated subset: tumor region T3, left-lateral pole. The CDR3 nucleotides read TGTGCCAGCAGTTTGACAGGGGTAAATGCGCAGTATTTT. Residues: CASSLTGVNAQYF.